This note documents a single T cell receptor beta chain sequence. It has no known antigen specificity. No quality values exist for individual bases; no much larger clone is one base distant. These data originate in a study of blood T cell repertoires in COVID-19 (TCRdb year 2020). Broadly, across the study: Collaborator samples came from the United States, Italy and Spain and covered acute and convalescent phases of COVID-19. The material from the prospective study consisted of cDNA or gDNA derived from T cells, B-cell-depleted T cells, or PBMCs. Subjects who had been exposed to COVID-19, were actively infected with it, or had recovered from it provided the deeply sampled blood TCRbeta repertoires that made up the dataset. The repertoires were released in a freely available public database meant as a resource for research on the immune response to SARS-CoV-2. Samples came from the ongoing ImmuneRACE study (first 160 participants) plus 1,254 subjects from 6 global collaborators. Nearly every sample came with metadata listing a de-identified subject ID, COVID-19 status, age in years and sex. HLA class I and class II types, where available, came from metadata supplied by the sample provider rather than from assay-based typing.

TCRbeta CDR3 regions were amplified from genomic DNA by means of the immunoSEQ Assay, a bias-controlled multiplex PCR. Per the original workflow: The number of nucleated cells in each sample was estimated from the amplification of reference gene primers within the assay. Sequence reads were collapsed and filtered to measure the absolute abundance of every unique TCRbeta CDR3 rearrangement. Productive Simpson clonality was computed per sample as the square root of Simpson's diversity index over productive rearrangements. TCRdb holds this immuneACCESS table with in-frame rearrangements only. Some clones are missing; in checked studies, unresolved V genes explain under half, and the rest has no known cause. The V and J calls and clone size were taken over from that table, and D and trimming were inferred from the DNA. For this sample there are roughly 220,000 clones; more than 75% appear just once. The top ten clonotypes cover 8% to 9% of the sample.

Overall results and qualifications from the work: The amount of clinical and demographic metadata varied by source and participant and was provided uncurated.

CDR1 and CDR2 are read off the germline V gene (reference sequence) as MNHEY and SMNVEV. Between the V and J ends, shortened by 7 bases and 4 bases respectively, the junction contains 19 bases. The CDR3 starts with the cysteine, ends with the phenylalanine, and has 16 residues. The only DNA kept is the CDR3, 48 bases in frame from the first base. In Seattle, one collaborating source enrolled patients while the infection was active and tracked those patients longitudinally over the course of disease. Collaborating institutions collected whole blood in K2EDTA tubes following their own protocols. For TCRbeta analysis, collaborator samples were shipped as frozen whole blood, as isolated PBMCs, or as DNA extracted from either sample type.

Specimen: peripheral blood. The sequence was obtained from a woman at least 80 years old with COVID-19, enrolled during active disease. The receptor chain draws on TRBV27 and TRBJ2-2; TRBD2 is possibly the D segment (5 matching bases). The CDR3 here reads CASIPHGMGSTGELFF. In nucleotide form, the sequence is TGTGCCAGCATCCCCCATGGGATGGGGAGCACCGGGGAGCTGTTTTTT.